The present entry profiles one T cell receptor (beta chain) with its context. Germline assignment: CDR1 SGHRS and CDR2 YFSETQ. This CDR3 comprises 16 residues. The V gene lost 1 base and the J gene lost 5 bases, with 15 bases spanning the gap. Libraries were prepared by immunoSEQ multiplex PCR; TCRdb keeps only in-frame clonotypes and omits some of them. The sample has 80,000 to 95,000 clones, about four fifths seen once. This entry comes from a study of blood T cell repertoires in COVID-19. About the research overall: T cells, B-cell-depleted T cells, or PBMCs provided the cDNA or gDNA that served as material.

The sequence came from a man older than 75 with COVID-19, enrolled during active disease. The chain recombines TRBV5-1 with TRBJ2-2; TRBD1 is a possible D gene (5 bases). The sequenced sample was peripheral blood. In DNA, the CDR3 is TGCGCCAGCAGCTTGAATCGCGCAGGGCGGACCGGGGAGCTGTTTTTT. It yields the protein CASSLNRAGRTGELFF. The variable domain in full, completed from reference TRBV5-1 and TRBJ2-2, reads KAGVTQTPRYLIKTRGQQVTLSCSPISGHRSVSWYQQTPGQGLQFLFEYFSETQRNKGNFPGRFSGRQFSNSRSEMNVSTLELGDSALYLCASSLNRAGRTGELFFGEGSRLTVL.